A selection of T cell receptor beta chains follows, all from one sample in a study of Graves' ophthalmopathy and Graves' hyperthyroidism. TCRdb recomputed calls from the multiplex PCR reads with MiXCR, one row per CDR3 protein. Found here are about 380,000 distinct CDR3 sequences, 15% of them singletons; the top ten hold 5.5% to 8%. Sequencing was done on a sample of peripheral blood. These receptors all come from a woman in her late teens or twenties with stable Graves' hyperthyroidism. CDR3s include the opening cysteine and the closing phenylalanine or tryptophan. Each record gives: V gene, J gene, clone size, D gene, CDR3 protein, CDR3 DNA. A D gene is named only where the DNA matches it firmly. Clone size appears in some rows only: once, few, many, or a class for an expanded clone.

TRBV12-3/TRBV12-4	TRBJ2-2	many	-	CASSLGRGTGELFF	TGTGCCAGCAGTTTGGGGCGGGGTACCGGGGAGCTGTTTTTT
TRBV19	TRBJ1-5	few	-	CASSIRLLASNQPQHF	TGTGCCAGTAGTATTAGACTCTTGGCTAGCAATCAGCCCCAGCATTTT
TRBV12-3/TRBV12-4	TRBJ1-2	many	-	CASSTPRGGDGSDGYTF	TGTGCCAGCAGTACTCCTCGGGGGGGTGACGGTTCAGATGGCTACACCTTC
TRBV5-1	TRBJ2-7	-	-	CASSLTGGTSSYEQYF	TGCGCCAGCAGCTTAACTGGCGGAACCTCTTCCTACGAGCAGTACTTC
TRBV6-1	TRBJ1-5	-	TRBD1	CASRGQGATQPQHF	TGTGCCAGCAGAGGACAGGGGGCGACTCAGCCCCAGCATTTT
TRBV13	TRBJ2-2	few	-	CASRSLRVAVKGGNTGELFF	TGTGCCAGCCGCTCCCTAAGGGTAGCGGTCAAAGGGGGAAACACCGGGGAGCTGTTTTTT
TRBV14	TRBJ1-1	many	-	CASSQTEGDTEAFF	TGTGCCAGCAGCCAGACAGAGGGGGACACTGAAGCTTTCTTT
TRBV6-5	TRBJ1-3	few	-	CASSYGVFSGNTIYF	TGTGCCAGCAGTTATGGAGTTTTCTCTGGAAACACCATATATTTT
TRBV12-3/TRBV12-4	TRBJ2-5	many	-	CASSPRDATKTQYF	TGTGCCAGCAGTCCACGGGACGCCACGAAGACCCAGTACTTC
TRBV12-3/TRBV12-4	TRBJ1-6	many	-	CASSLGWNSPLHF	TGTGCCAGCAGTTTGGGTTGGAATTCACCCCTCCACTTT
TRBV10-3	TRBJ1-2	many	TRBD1	CAIRSTGAVYGYTF	TGTGCCATCAGGAGCACAGGGGCCGTCTATGGCTACACCTTC
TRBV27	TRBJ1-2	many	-	CASRMRGKDYGYTF	TGTGCCAGCCGGATGCGGGGGAAAGACTATGGCTACACCTTC
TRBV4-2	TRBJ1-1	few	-	CASSQKGRGAKTEAFF	TGTGCCAGCAGCCAGAAGGGGCGGGGGGCTAAAACTGAAGCTTTCTTT
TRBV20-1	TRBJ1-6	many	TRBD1	CSAETFGQEGSPLHF	TGCAGTGCTGAAACCTTTGGACAGGAGGGTTCACCCCTCCACTTT
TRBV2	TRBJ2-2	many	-	CASSPPGLGNTGELFF	TGTGCCAGCAGTCCTCCGGGACTGGGAAACACCGGGGAGCTGTTTTTT
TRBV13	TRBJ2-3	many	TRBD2	CASSLALSSGGARDTQYF	TGTGCCAGCAGCTTAGCCCTTTCTAGCGGGGGGGCGAGAGATACGCAGTATTTT
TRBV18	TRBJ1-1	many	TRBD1	CASLGTANTEAFF	TGTGCCAGCTTAGGGACAGCGAACACTGAAGCTTTCTTT
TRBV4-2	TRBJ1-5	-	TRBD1	CASSQAGQGSSSQPQHF	TGTGCCAGCAGCCAAGCGGGACAGGGGAGTTCGAGTCAGCCCCAGCATTTT
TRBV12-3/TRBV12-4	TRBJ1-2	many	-	CASSLAGRWDYGYTF	TGTGCCAGCAGTTTAGCGGGCAGGTGGGACTATGGCTACACCTTC
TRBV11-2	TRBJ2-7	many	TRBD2	CASSISSGASYEQYF	TGTGCCAGCAGCATCTCTAGCGGGGCGTCCTACGAGCAGTACTTC
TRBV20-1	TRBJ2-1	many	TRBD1	CSARATDRAFDEQFF	TGCAGTGCTAGAGCTACGGACAGGGCGTTCGATGAGCAGTTCTTC
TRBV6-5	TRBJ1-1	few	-	CASSYGGGLMNTEAFF	TGTGCCAGCAGTTACGGAGGGGGGCTAATGAACACTGAAGCTTTCTTT
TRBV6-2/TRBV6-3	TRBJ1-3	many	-	CASSYRRFSGNTIYF	TGTGCCAGCAGTTACAGGCGCTTCTCTGGAAACACCATATATTTT
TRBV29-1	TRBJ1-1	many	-	CSGNRETEAFF	TGCAGCGGTAACAGGGAAACTGAAGCTTTCTTT
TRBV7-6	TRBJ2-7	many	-	CASSSGPDSSYEQYF	TGTGCCAGCAGCTCAGGCCCGGACAGCTCCTACGAGCAGTACTTC
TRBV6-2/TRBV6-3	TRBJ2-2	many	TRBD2	CATGLAGFTGELFF	TGTGCCACGGGACTAGCGGGGTTCACCGGGGAGCTGTTTTTT
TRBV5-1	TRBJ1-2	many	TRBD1	CASSHQGVVYYGYTF	TGCGCCAGCAGCCATCAGGGGGTAGTTTACTATGGCTACACCTTC
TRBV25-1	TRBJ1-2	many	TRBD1	CASSDRQGSYGYTF	TGTGCCAGCAGTGATCGACAGGGGAGCTATGGCTACACCTTC
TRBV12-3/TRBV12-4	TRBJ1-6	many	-	CASSLRQTLHF	TGTGCCAGCAGTTTAAGGCAGACGCTCCACTTT
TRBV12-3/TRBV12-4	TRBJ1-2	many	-	CASSLEVGRNYGYTF	TGTGCCAGCAGTTTAGAGGTCGGGAGAAACTATGGCTACACCTTC
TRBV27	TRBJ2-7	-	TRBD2	CASSLSAAGGQEQYF	TGTGCCAGCAGTTTATCGGCAGCGGGGGGGCAAGAGCAGTACTTC
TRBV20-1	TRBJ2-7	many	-	CSAQPPDGSSYEQYF	TGCAGTGCTCAACCTCCCGACGGAAGCTCCTACGAGCAGTACTTC
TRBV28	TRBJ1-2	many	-	CASKPLRNYGYTF	TGTGCCAGCAAGCCCCTGCGAAACTATGGCTACACCTTC
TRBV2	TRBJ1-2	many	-	CASRGADGYTF	TGTGCCAGCAGGGGGGCAGATGGCTACACCTTC
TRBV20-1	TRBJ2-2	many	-	CSAGSLNTGELFF	TGCAGTGCTGGCTCACTGAACACCGGGGAGCTGTTTTTT
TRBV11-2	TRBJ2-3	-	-	CASSLRGHSTDTQYF	TGTGCCAGCAGCTTAAGGGGACATAGCACAGATACGCAGTATTTT
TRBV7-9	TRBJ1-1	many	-	CASSPPGSTEAFF	TGTGCCAGCAGCCCCCCGGGTTCCACTGAAGCTTTCTTT
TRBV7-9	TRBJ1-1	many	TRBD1	CASSPIRGLNTEAFF	TGTGCCAGCAGTCCAATCAGGGGGCTGAACACTGAAGCTTTCTTT
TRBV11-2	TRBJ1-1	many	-	CASSLGRRIMNTEAFF	TGTGCCAGCAGCTTAGGAAGGCGGATCATGAACACTGAAGCTTTCTTT
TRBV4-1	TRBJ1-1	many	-	CASSQVMLRGTEAFF	TGCGCCAGCAGCCAAGTTATGCTACGGGGCACTGAAGCTTTCTTT
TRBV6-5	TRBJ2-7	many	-	CASSYTPGQHYEQYF	TGTGCCAGCAGTTACACCCCGGGACAACACTACGAGCAGTACTTC
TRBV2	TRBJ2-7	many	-	CASSENRAYEQYF	TGTGCCAGCAGTGAGAACAGGGCCTACGAGCAGTACTTC
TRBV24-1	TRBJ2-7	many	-	CATSDFTPDGRQYF	TGTGCCACCAGTGATTTCACCCCCGACGGGAGACAGTACTTC
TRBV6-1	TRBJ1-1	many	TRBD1	CASRRQGAIEAFF	TGTGCCAGCAGGCGACAGGGGGCGATTGAAGCTTTCTTT
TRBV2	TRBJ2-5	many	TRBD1	CASSRTGGEVTQYF	TGTGCCAGCAGCCGGACAGGGGGCGAGGTGACCCAGTACTTC
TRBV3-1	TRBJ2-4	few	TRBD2	CASSRLAGAKNIQYF	TGTGCCAGCAGTCGACTAGCGGGGGCCAAAAACATTCAGTACTTC
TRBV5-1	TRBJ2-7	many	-	CASSLAAKARGEQYF	TGCGCCAGCAGCTTGGCCGCCAAGGCCAGGGGCGAGCAGTACTTC
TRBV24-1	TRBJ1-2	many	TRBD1	CATSDSRTGDYGYTF	TGTGCCACCAGTGATTCCCGAACAGGGGATTATGGCTACACCTTC
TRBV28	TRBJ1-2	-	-	CASSRTPGVYYGYTF	TGTGCCAGCAGTCGGACTCCGGGCGTATACTATGGCTACACCTTC
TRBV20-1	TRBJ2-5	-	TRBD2	CSASTSGGAETQYF	TGCAGTGCTAGTACTAGCGGGGGGGCCGAGACCCAGTACTTC
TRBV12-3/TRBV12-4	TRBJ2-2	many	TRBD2	CASTPRLAGGQWTGELFF	TGTGCCAGCACCCCTCGTCTAGCGGGGGGGCAATGGACCGGGGAGCTGTTTTTT
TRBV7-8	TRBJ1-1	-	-	CASSLGPDWNTEAFF	TGTGCCAGCAGCTTAGGTCCGGACTGGAACACTGAAGCTTTCTTT
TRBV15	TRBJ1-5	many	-	CATSRGGPNQPQHF	TGTGCCACCTCCCGGGGGGGGCCCAATCAGCCCCAGCATTTT
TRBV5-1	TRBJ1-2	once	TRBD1	CASSRWTGGEYGYTF	TGCGCCAGCAGCCGATGGACAGGGGGCGAGTATGGCTACACCTTC
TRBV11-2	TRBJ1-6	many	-	CASSQTGGNSPLHF	TGTGCCAGCAGCCAGACAGGTGGAAATTCACCCCTCCACTTT
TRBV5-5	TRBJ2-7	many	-	CASSPGWARLSYEQYF	TGTGCCAGCAGCCCCGGATGGGCGCGCCTGTCCTACGAGCAGTACTTC
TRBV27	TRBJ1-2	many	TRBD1	CASSPILWDRAYGYTF	TGTGCCAGCAGCCCAATCCTGTGGGACAGGGCCTATGGCTACACCTTC
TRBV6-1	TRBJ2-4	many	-	CASSEGARPIQYF	TGTGCCAGCAGTGAAGGGGCCCGCCCGATTCAGTACTTC
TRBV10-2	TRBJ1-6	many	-	CASTDLDISPLHF	TGCGCCAGCACTGACCTAGACATCTCACCCCTCCACTTT
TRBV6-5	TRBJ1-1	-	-	CASSYIPGMNTEAFF	TGTGCCAGCAGTTACATCCCGGGAATGAACACTGAAGCTTTCTTT